A selection of T cell receptor beta chains follows, all from one sample in a study of CD8+CD57+ T cells in acquired aplastic anemia. TCRdb re-called the reads with MiXCR, one entry per CDR3 protein. The data hold 200,000 to 250,000 distinct CDR3 sequences, with approximately 60% observed a single time. Input material: sorted CD4+, CD8+, or CD8+CD57+ T cells (not recorded which) from PBMCs. The source is a human donor in good health. CDR3s include the opening cysteine and the closing phenylalanine or tryptophan. The order of the fields is J gene, clone size, V gene, D gene, CDR3 protein, CDR3 DNA. D genes are given only for firm matches. The size of a clone is reported for some rows only, either as once, few or many, or as a class for expanded clones.

TRBJ1-1,-,TRBV7-9,-,CASSLGFVVGEAFF,TGCGCCAGCAGCTTGGGGTTTGTGGTGGGTGAAGCTTTCTTT
TRBJ1-2,-,TRBV12-3/TRBV12-4,-,CASSIDRDYGYTF,TGTGCCAGCAGCATTGACAGAGACTATGGCTACACCTTC
TRBJ2-5,-,TRBV24-1,-,CATSEGTQYF,TGTGCCACCAGTGAAGGGACCCAGTACTTC
TRBJ1-3,-,TRBV3-1,-,CASSVGQPTVSGNTIYF,TGTGCCAGCAGTGTTGGGCAGCCTACAGTCTCTGGAAACACCATATATTTT
TRBJ1-6,-,TRBV6-6,-,CASGIGNSPLHF,TGTGCCAGTGGTATCGGGAATTCACCCCTCCACTTT
TRBJ2-2,-,TRBV20-1,TRBD1,CSAEDRAQTTGELFF,TGCAGTGCCGAAGACAGGGCCCAGACAACCGGGGAGCTGTTTTTT
TRBJ1-1,-,TRBV7-9,TRBD1,CASSSGTDANTEAFF,TGTGCCAGCAGCTCGGGGACAGATGCGAACACTGAAGCTTTCTTT
TRBJ2-2,-,TRBV10-2,TRBD1,CASSESTVGQGDTGELFF,TGCGCCAGCAGTGAGTCGACCGTAGGACAGGGGGACACCGGGGAGCTGTTTTTT
TRBJ2-1,-,TRBV7-8,-,CASSLAGTNNEQFF,TGTGCCAGCAGCTTAGCCGGGACAAACAATGAGCAGTTCTTC
TRBJ2-1,few,TRBV7-7,-,CASSFRVSSYNEQFF,TGTGCTAGCAGCTTTAGGGTCAGCTCCTACAATGAGCAGTTCTTC
TRBJ1-2,-,TRBV4-2,-,CASSLSGSTVAYGYTF,TGTGCCAGCAGCTTAAGTGGCAGCACCGTGGCGTATGGCTACACCTTC
TRBJ2-1,-,TRBV6-4,-,CASRSGVNNEQFF,TGTGCCAGCAGGAGCGGCGTAAACAATGAGCAGTTCTTC
TRBJ2-7,few,TRBV20-1,-,CSASGLRDEQYF,TGCAGTGCTAGTGGTCTAAGGGACGAGCAGTACTTC
TRBJ2-7,-,TRBV19,-,CASSIGTKYEQYF,TGTGCCAGTAGTATTGGAACGAAATACGAGCAGTACTTC
TRBJ2-3,-,TRBV25-1,-,CASRRGAITDTQYF,TGTGCCAGCAGACGGGGGGCCATCACAGATACGCAGTATTTT
TRBJ1-2,-,TRBV12-3/TRBV12-4,TRBD1,CASRSGTEISGNTF,TGTGCCAGCAGGTCCGGGACAGAAATCTCTGGAAACACCTTC